This record looks at one T cell receptor beta chain sequence and its context. This entry belongs to a study of shared clonotypes between healthy human individuals. Overall study: Two women and three men aged 18 to 49 served as donors.

Per germline, CDR1 SQVTM and CDR2 ANQGSEA. The V gene end was trimmed by 4 bases and the J gene end by 0 bases; junction bases not matched to a gene: 20. This CDR3 is built from 19 residues. In the study's own analysis: Filtering of immunoSEQ junctional sequences could not match full-length read filtering. Assay used: immunoSEQ multiplex PCR; TCRdb lists only in-frame clones, some missing. The V and J calls and clone size come from that table; D and trimming were worked out from the DNA. In the table there are some 700,000 clones, less than 95% of which are singletons. Donors comprised healthy HIV-negative adults lacking recent acute infections or vaccinations. The CD8 memory fraction combined CD45RO+ cells with TemRA cells (CCR7-negative CD45RA+).

This chain links TRBV29-1 with TRBJ2-7; 8 bases align to TRBD2. The receptor comes from a man aged 18-30 years in good health. Some clones in this sample may be carry-over from other donors' samples. The sample taken for sequencing was memory CD8+ T cells from PBMCs. Subset of the sample: CD45RO+ cells pooled with CCR7-negative TemRA cells. CDR3 in DNA: TGCAGCGTTGTCGCGGGGAGGGACACTAGCGGAGACTTCTCCTACGAGCAGTACTTC. This translates into CSVVAGRDTSGDFSYEQYF.